This passage covers 9 T cell receptor beta chains from one sample sequenced in a study of shared clonotypes between healthy human individuals. TCRdb's copy holds only in-frame clones and misses some; the assay was immunoSEQ multiplex PCR. The sample gives about 680,000 clones, just over 90% of which show up once; approximately 22% is in the top ten. CD45RO-negative, CCR7-selected cells formed the naive CD8 fraction, which excluded terminally differentiated effector memory CD45RA+ cells. Sequencing input: naive CD8+ T cells sorted from blood. The receptors derive from a man under 40 in good health.

The CDR3 DNA follows: TGCAGCGTTGAACGCAGGGGGCGTCAAGAGACCCAGTACTTC. Its protein product is CSVERRGRQETQYF. V and J are TRBV29-1 and TRBJ2-5, with TRBD1 matching over 8 bases. This CDR3 is built from 14 residues. CDR1 is SQVTM and CDR2 is ANQGSEA in the germline V gene. Unmatched junction bases numbered 4, after V lost 2 bases and J lost 2 bases.

V gene TRBV28 combines with J gene TRBJ2-3; 10 bases are shared with TRBD2. Looked up from germline, CDR1 is MDHEN and CDR2 is SYDVKM. The CDR3 totals 13 residues. Trimming cost V 4 bases and J 10 bases; bases outside gene matches: 5. The CDR3 reads CASSWTGTSAQYF. The CDR3 DNA follows: TGTGCCAGCAGTTGGACGGGGACTAGCGCGCAGTATTTT.

A remark on this clone: This sample includes further DNA sequences coding for the same CDR3. The chain is built from TRBV27 and TRBJ2-7; D remains ambiguous. V gave up 2 bases and J gave up 4 bases, with 9 bases separating them. Germline CDR1 reads MNHEY; CDR2 reads SMNVEV (reference sequence). CDR3 length: 13 amino acids. Here the CDR3 DNA reads TGTGCCAGCAGTTTAAAGTTGGCTTACGAGCAGTACTTC. This gives the protein CASSLKLAYEQYF.

The rearrangement uses TRBV29-1 and TRBJ1-1; 9 nucleotides match TRBD1. Germline loops: CDR1 SQVTM, CDR2 ANQGSEA. V lost 0 bases to trimming and J lost 5 bases; unmatched junction nucleotides: 10. The CDR3 length is 16 residues. The CDR3 reads CSVEDQRDRENTEAFF. DNA for the CDR3: TGCAGCGTTGAAGATCAGAGGGACAGGGAGAATACTGAAGCTTTCTTT.

The CDR3 loop reads CASSYSGRVAGELFF. CDR3 bases: TGTGCCAGCAGTTACTCAGGGAGGGTAGCAGGGGAGCTGTTTTTT. The rearrangement uses TRBV6-5 and TRBJ2-2; 7 nucleotides line up with TRBD2. The ends lost 0 bases at V and 8 bases at J; junction bases unmatched: 6. This CDR3 has 15 amino acids. The germline V gene encodes CDR1 MNHEY and CDR2 SVGAGI.

This chain links TRBV10-3 with TRBJ2-7, with D perhaps matching TRBD1 (6 bases). The CDR3 runs to 14 residues. Germline CDR1 ENHRY, CDR2 SYGVKD. V shed 3 bases and J shed 4 bases, with 13 bases lying between them. CDR3 sequence reads: CAISESGTMYEQYF. CDR3 in DNA: TGTGCCATCAGTGAAAGTGGGACAATGTACGAGCAGTACTTC.

V usage is TRBV28 and J usage is TRBJ2-1; 7 bases fit TRBD2. The germline V gene encodes CDR1 MDHEN and CDR2 SYDVKM. The V segment lost 3 bases and the J segment 9 bases; nucleotides outside the gene matches: 11. CDR3 length equals 15 residues. The DNA for the CDR3 is TGTGCCAGCAGTTTTTACGTGGGCGGGAGCGGTGAGCAGTTCTTC. Translation: CASSFYVGGSGEQFF.

The V call is TRBV5-4, the J call TRBJ1-2, with 8 bases aligning to TRBD1. CDR1 is SGHNT and CDR2 is YYREEE in the germline V gene (reference sequence). The CDR3 has 16 amino acids. V lost 3 bases to trimming and J lost 3 bases; unmatched junction nucleotides: 10. The CDR3 DNA reads as TGTGCCAGCAGCTCCCCCGAGGACAGGGCTTACTATGGCTACACCTTC. Protein: CASSSPEDRAYYGYTF. The entire variable domain, with the rest obtained from reference TRBV5-4 and TRBJ1-2, is as follows: ETGVTQSPTHLIKTRGQQVTLRCSSQSGHNTVSWYQQALGQGPQFIFQYYREEENGRGNFPPRFSGLQFPNYSSELNVNALELDDSALYLCASSSPEDRAYYGYTFGSGTRLTVV.

This chain joins TRBV13 and TRBJ2-7; D not certain. CDR1 is PRHDT and CDR2 is FYEKMQ in the germline V gene (reference sequence). V was shortened by 4 bases and J by 1 base, with 17 bases between the two germline ends. The CDR3 totals 16 residues. The CDR3 region is CASSSTRRSLSYEQYF. Written as DNA, the CDR3 is TGTGCCAGCAGCTCTACCCGACGGTCACTTTCCTACGAGCAGTACTTC. The full variable domain, its missing parts supplied by reference TRBV13 and TRBJ2-7, is AAGVIQSPRHLIKEKRETATLKCYPIPRHDTVYWYQQGPGQDPQFLISFYEKMQSDKGSIPDRFSAQQFSDYHSELNMSSLELGDSALYFCASSSTRRSLSYEQYFGPGTRLTVT.